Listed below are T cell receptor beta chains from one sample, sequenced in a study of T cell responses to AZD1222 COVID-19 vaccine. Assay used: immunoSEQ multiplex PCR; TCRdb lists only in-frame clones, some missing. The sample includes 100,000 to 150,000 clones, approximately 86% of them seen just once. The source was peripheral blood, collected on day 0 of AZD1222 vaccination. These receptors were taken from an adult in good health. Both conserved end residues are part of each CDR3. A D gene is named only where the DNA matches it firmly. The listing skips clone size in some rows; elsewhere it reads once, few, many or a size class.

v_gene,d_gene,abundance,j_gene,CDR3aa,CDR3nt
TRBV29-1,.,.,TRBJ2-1,CSVEDYNEQFF,TGCAGCGTTGAAGACTACAATGAGCAGTTCTTC
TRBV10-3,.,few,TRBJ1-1,CATLQGAMNTEAFF,TGTGCCACCCTACAGGGCGCCATGAACACTGAAGCTTTCTTT
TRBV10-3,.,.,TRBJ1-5,CATTAGGGQPQHF,TGTGCCACAACAGCGGGGGGCGGACAGCCCCAGCATTTT
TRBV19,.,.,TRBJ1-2,CASSIGGERYYGYTF,TGTGCCAGTAGTATCGGAGGCGAGCGATACTATGGCTACACCTTC
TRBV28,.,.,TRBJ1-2,CASSLRGYGYTF,TGTGCCAGCAGTTTAAGAGGGTACGGCTACACCTTC
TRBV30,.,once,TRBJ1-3,CACRRGGAGDTIYF,TGTGCCTGTCGCCGGGGGGGGGCCGGGGACACCATATATTTT
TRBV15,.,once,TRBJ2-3,CATSRGPGQGRTDTQYF,TGTGCCACCAGCAGAGGTCCGGGTCAGGGGAGGACAGATACGCAGTATTTT
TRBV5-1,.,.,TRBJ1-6,CASSFKGANSPLHF,TGCGCCAGCAGCTTTAAAGGGGCGAATTCACCCCTCCACTTT
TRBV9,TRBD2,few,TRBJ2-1,CASTVAGGPYNEQFF,TGTGCCAGCACCGTAGCGGGGGGCCCGTACAATGAGCAGTTCTTC
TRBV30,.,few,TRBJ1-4,CAWRSPGGGNEKLFF,TGTGCCTGGAGATCCCCCGGGGGGGGTAATGAAAAACTGTTTTTT
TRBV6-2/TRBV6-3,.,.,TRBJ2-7,CASSSAGLYEQYF,TGTGCCAGCAGTTCCGCAGGGTTATACGAGCAGTACTTC
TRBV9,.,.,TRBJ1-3,CASSVRPDSISGNTIYF,TGTGCCAGCAGCGTGCGTCCGGACAGTATCTCTGGAAACACCATATATTTT
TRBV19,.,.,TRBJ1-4,CASGGRRSTNEKLFF,TGTGCCTCGGGGGGACGTAGGTCAACTAATGAAAAACTGTTTTTT
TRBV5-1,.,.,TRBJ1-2,CASSLGGTGYTF,TGCGCCAGCAGTTTAGGAGGGACCGGCTACACCTTC
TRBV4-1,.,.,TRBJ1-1,CASSQIWGGMNTEAFF,TGCGCCAGCAGCCAAATCTGGGGAGGGATGAACACTGAAGCTTTCTTT
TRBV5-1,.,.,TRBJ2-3,CASSLPQPADTQYF,TGCGCCAGCAGCTTGCCCCAGCCCGCAGATACGCAGTATTTT
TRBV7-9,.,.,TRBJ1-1,CASSQDSNTEAFF,TGTGCCAGCAGCCAGGACAGTAACACTGAAGCTTTCTTT
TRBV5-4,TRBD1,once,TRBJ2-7,CASSLSGGYEQYF,TGTGCCAGCAGCTTATCAGGGGGCTACGAGCAGTACTTC
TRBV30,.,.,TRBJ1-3,CAWSGVAGNTIYF,TGTGCCTGGAGTGGGGTCGCTGGAAACACCATATATTTT
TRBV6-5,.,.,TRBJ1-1,CASSRVQGDLAFF,TGTGCCAGCAGCCGGGTGCAGGGAGATTTGGCTTTCTTT
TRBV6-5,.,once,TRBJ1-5,CASSRDYNQPQHF,TGTGCCAGCAGTAGGGACTACAATCAGCCCCAGCATTTT
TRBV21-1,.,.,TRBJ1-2,CASSNPHTGCDYGYTF,TGTGCCAGCAGCAACCCCCACACAGGGTGCGACTATGGCTACACCTTC
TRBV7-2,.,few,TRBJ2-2,CASIPGRNTGELFF,TGTGCCAGCATTCCAGGGAGGAACACCGGGGAGCTGTTTTTT
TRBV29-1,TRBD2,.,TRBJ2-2,CSVATWTSGNTGELFF,TGCAGCGTCGCGACTTGGACTAGCGGGAACACCGGGGAGCTGTTTTTT
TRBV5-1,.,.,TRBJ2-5,CASSRQETQYF,TGCGCCAGCAGCAGGCAAGAGACCCAGTACTTC
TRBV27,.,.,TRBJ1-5,CASSWNRVYGNQPQHF,TGTGCCAGCAGTTGGAACAGGGTGTACGGCAATCAGCCCCAGCATTTT